This T cell receptor beta chain originates from a study of cytotoxic CD8 clonotypes in ibrutinib-treated CLL. The protocol was immunoSEQ multiplex PCR, while the TCRdb copy is restricted to in-frame clones and leaves out a portion. This sample has 65,000 to 90,000 clones, with approximately 87% found just once. This clone has only a few counts. V lost 2 bases, J lost 6 bases, and 2 bases lay in between. Looked up from germline, CDR1 is SGHTA and CDR2 is FQGTGA. This CDR3 region has 10 residues. The receptor comes from a human donor with chronic lymphocytic leukemia. The chain recombines TRBV7-3 with TRBJ2-7; D unresolved. Specimen: PBMCs, collected after 24 months of ibrutinib treatment. The CDR3 is CASSLGEQYF. The CDR3 nucleotides read TGTGCCAGCAGCTTAGGCGAGCAGTACTTC.